A single T cell receptor (beta chain) is shown here with its context. These data come from a study of glioma-infiltrating T cells after dendritic cell vaccination. In the study overall: Dendritic cells derived from monocytes and pulsed with autologous tumor lysate formed the vaccine.

V gave up 0 bases and J gave up 4 bases; unmatched junction bases: 8. From germline, CDR1 is SGDLS and CDR2 YYNGEE. The CDR3 spans 16 residues. The PCR used 60 V beta and 13 J beta primers. The protocol was immunoSEQ multiplex PCR, while the TCRdb copy is restricted to in-frame clones and leaves out a portion. The sample has approximately 67,000 clones; about 86% are singletons. The rearrangement links TRBV9 to TRBJ2-7; 9 positions agree with TRBD1. This receptor was taken from a human donor with glioblastoma. The source material was blood, sampled before dendritic cell vaccination. CDR3 DNA sequence: TGTGCCAGCAGCGTAGACGGGGGGACAGGGTGGTACGAGCAGTACTTC. Protein: CASSVDGGTGWYEQYF.